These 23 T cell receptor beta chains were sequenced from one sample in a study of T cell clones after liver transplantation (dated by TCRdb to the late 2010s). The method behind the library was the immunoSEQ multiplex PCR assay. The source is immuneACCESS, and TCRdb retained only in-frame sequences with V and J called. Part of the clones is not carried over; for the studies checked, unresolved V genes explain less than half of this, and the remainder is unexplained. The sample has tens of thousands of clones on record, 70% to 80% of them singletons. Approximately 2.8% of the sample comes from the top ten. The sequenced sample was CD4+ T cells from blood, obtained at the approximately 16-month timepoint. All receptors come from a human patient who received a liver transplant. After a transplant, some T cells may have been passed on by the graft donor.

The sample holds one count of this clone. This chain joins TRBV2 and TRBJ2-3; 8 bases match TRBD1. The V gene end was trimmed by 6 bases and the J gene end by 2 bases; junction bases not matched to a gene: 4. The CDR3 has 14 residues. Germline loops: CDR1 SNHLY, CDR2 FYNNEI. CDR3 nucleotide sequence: TGTGCCAGCAGCCCGGGACAGGCCACAGATACGCAGTATTTT. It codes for CASSPGQATDTQYF.

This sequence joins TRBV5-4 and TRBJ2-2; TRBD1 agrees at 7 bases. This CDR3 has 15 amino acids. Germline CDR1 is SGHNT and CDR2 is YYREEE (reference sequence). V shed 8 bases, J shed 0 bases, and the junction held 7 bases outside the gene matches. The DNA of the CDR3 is TGTGCCAGTACCCAACAGGGGCCGAACACCGGGGAGCTGTTTTTT. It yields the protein CASTQQGPNTGELFF. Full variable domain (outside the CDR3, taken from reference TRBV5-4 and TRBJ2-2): ETGVTQSPTHLIKTRGQQVTLRCSSQSGHNTVSWYQQALGQGPQFIFQYYREEENGRGNFPPRFSGLQFPNYSSELNVNALELDDSALYLCASTQQGPNTGELFFGEGSRLTVL.

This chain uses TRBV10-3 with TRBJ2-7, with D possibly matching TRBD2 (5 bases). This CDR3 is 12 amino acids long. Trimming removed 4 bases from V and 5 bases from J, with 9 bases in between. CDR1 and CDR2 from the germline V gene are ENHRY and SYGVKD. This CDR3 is CAISVLRDEQYF. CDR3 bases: TGTGCCATCAGTGTCTTGCGGGACGAGCAGTACTTC.

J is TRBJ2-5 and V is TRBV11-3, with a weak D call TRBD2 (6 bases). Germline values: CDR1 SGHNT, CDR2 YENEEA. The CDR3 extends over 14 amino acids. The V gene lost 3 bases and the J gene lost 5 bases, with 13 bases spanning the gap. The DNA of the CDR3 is TGTGCCAGCAGCTTTATGGGGGGAACGGAGACCCAGTACTTC. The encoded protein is CASSFMGGTETQYF.

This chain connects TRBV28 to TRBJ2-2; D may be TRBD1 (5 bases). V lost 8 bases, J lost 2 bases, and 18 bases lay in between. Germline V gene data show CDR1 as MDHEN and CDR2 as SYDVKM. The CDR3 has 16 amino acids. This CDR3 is CASAPRRQSNTGELFF. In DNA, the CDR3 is TGTGCCAGCGCACCCCGGCGACAGAGTAACACCGGGGAGCTGTTTTTT. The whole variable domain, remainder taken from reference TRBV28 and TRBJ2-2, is DVKVTQSSRYLVKRTGEKVFLECVQDMDHENMFWYRQDPGLGLRLIYFSYDVKMKEKGDIPEGYSVSREKKERFSLILESASTNQTSMYLCASAPRRQSNTGELFFGEGSRLTVL.

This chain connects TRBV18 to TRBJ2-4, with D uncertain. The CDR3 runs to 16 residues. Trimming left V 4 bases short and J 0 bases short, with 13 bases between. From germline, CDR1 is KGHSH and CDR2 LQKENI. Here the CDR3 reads CASSHEDRLAKNIQYF. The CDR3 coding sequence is TGTGCCAGCTCACACGAAGACCGGCTAGCCAAAAACATTCAGTACTTC.

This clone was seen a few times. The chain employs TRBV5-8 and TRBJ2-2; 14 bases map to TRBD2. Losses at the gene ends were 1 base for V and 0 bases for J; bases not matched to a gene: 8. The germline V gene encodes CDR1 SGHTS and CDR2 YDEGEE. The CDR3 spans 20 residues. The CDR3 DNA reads TGTGCCAGCAGCTTGTTGGGACTAGCGGGAGTCCCCGCGAACACCGGGGAGCTGTTTTTT. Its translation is CASSLLGLAGVPANTGELFF.

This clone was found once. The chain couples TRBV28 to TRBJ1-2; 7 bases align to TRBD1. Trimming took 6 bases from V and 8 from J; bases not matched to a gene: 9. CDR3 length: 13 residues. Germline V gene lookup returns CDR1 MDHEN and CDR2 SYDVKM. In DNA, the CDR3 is TGTGCCAGCAGCCCCGGACAGGTTGAGGGCTACACCTTC. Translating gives CASSPGQVEGYTF.

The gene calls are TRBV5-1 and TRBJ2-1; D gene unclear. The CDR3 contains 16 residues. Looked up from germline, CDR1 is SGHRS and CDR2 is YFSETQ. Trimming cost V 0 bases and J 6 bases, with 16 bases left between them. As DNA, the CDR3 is TGCGCCAGCAGCTTGGGATTAACAGCATCCAGCAATGAGCAGTTCTTC. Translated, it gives CASSLGLTASSNEQFF.

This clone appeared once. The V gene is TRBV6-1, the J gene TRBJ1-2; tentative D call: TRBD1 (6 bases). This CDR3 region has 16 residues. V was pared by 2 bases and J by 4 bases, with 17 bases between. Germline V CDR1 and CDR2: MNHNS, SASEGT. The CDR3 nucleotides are TGTGCCAGCAGTGAATCCCCCTGGGACAACAGCTATGGCTACACCTTC. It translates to CASSESPWDNSYGYTF.

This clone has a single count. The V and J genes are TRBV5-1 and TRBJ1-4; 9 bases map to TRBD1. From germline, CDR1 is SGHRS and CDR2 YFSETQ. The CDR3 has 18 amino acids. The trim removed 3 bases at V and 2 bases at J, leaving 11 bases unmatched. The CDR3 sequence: CASSSGTGRTGTNEKLFF. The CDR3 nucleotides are TGCGCCAGCAGCTCCGGGACAGGGCGGACTGGGACTAATGAAAAACTGTTTTTT.

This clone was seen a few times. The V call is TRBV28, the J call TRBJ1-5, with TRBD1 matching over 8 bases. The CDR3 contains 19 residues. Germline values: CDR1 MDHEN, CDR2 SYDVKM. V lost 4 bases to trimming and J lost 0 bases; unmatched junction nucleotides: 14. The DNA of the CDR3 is TGTGCCAGCAGTTCCTTTGCCACAGGGGGTGGATATAGCAATCAGCCCCAGCATTTT. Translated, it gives CASSSFATGGGYSNQPQHF.

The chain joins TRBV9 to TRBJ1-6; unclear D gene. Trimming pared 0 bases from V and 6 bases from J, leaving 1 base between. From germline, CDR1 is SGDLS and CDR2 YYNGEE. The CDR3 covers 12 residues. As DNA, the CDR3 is TGTGCCAGCAGCGTAGGTAATTCACCCCTCCACTTT. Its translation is CASSVGNSPLHF.

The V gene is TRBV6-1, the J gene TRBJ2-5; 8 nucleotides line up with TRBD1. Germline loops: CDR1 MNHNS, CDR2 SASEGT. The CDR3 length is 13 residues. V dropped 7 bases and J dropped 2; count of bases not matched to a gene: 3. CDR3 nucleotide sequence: TGTGCCAGCACGGGACAGGTTCAAGAGACCCAGTACTTC. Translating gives CASTGQVQETQYF.

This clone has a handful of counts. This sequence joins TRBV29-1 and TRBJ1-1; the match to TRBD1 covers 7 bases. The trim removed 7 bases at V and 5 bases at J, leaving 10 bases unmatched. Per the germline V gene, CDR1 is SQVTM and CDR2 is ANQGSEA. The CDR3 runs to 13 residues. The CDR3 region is CSAPIQGGTEAFF. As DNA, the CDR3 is TGCAGCGCTCCCATTCAGGGGGGAACTGAAGCTTTCTTT.

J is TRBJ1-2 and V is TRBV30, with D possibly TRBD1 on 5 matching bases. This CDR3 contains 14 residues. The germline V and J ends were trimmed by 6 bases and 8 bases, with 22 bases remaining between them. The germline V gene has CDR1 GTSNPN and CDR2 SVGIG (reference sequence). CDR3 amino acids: CACPGGGGPGGYTF. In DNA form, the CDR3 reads TGTGCCTGCCCGGGGGGAGGAGGACCTGGAGGCTACACCTTC.

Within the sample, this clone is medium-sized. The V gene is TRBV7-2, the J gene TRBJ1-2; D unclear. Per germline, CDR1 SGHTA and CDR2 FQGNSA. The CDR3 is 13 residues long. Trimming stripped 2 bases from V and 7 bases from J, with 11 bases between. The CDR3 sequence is CASSLSRVSGYTF. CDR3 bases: TGTGCCAGCAGCTTATCGCGGGTCAGTGGCTACACCTTC.

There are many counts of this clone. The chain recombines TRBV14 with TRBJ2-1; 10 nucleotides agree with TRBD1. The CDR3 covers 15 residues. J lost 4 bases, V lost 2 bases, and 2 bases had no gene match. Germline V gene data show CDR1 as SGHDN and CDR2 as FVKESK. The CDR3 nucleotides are TGTGCCAGCAGCCAATTGGGACAGGGGTACAATGAGCAGTTCTTC. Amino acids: CASSQLGQGYNEQFF.

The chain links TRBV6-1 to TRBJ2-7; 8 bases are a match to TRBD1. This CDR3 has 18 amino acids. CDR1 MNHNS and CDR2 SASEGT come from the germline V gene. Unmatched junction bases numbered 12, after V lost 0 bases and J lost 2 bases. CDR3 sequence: CASSEAPATGGLPYEQYF. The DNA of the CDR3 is TGTGCCAGCAGTGAAGCTCCCGCTACAGGGGGACTCCCCTACGAGCAGTACTTC.

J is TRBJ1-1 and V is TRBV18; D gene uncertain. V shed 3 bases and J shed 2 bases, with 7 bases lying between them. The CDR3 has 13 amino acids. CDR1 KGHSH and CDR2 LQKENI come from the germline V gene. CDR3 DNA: TGTGCCAGCTCACCGGACCCAAACACTGAAGCTTTCTTT. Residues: CASSPDPNTEAFF.

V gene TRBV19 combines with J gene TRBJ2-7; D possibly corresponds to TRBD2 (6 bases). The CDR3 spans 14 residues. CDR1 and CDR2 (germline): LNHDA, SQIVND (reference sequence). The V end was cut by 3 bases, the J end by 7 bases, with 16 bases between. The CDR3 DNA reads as TGTGCCAGTAGTATGGGAGGAACCGCCAAGGAGCAGTACTTC. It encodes CASSMGGTAKEQYF.

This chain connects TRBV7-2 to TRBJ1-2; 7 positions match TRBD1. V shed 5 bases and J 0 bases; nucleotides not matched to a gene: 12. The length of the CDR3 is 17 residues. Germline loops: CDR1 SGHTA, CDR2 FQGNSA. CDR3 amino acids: CASSQHPTGATNYGYTF. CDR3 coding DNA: TGTGCCAGCAGCCAACACCCAACAGGGGCGACTAACTATGGCTACACCTTC.

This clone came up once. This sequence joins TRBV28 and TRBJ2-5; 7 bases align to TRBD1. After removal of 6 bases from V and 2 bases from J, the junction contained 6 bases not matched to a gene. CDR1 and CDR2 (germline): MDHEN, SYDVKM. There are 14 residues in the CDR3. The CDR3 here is CASSVGGAQETQYF. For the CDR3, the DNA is TGTGCCAGCAGCGTAGGGGGCGCACAAGAGACCCAGTACTTC. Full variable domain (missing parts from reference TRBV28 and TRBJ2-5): DVKVTQSSRYLVKRTGEKVFLECVQDMDHENMFWYRQDPGLGLRLIYFSYDVKMKEKGDIPEGYSVSREKKERFSLILESASTNQTSMYLCASSVGGAQETQYFGPGTRLLVL.